This T cell receptor beta chain was sequenced in a study of cytomegalovirus exposure and HLA in healthy donors. Losses at the gene ends were 2 bases for V and 2 bases for J; bases not matched to a gene: 2. The CDR3 consists of 15 residues. Germline V gives CDR1 SGHNT, CDR2 YYREEE (reference sequence). The repertoire was sequenced with immunoSEQ multiplex PCR; TCRdb's copy has only in-frame clones and lacks some. The repertoire holds fewer than 130,000 clones, with around nine tenths as singletons. The validation cohort, a group of 130 or so subjects, included the donors and was separate from the approximately 680-subject first cohort.

The clonotype originates from a young woman in good health and CMV-seronegative. Material: PBMCs. The chain joins TRBV5-4 to TRBJ2-2; TRBD1 matches at 8 bases. The CDR3 region has the DNA TGTGCCAGCAGCTTTGACAGGGGAAACACCGGGGAGCTGTTTTTT. This gives the protein CASSFDRGNTGELFF.